This T cell receptor beta chain was identified during a study of CD8 T cells in Susac syndrome. Reverse transcription of about 0.5 to 1 ug RNA used random hexamers. Each CDR3 protein gets one entry after TCRdb re-called the immunoSEQ multiplex PCR reads with MiXCR. The sample holds 150,000 to 180,000 distinct CDR3 sequences; 90% to 95% are singletons and the top ten take 0.16%. This CDR3 contains 13 residues. Germline loops: CDR1 SQVTM, CDR2 ANQGSEA. The junction had 4 bases not matched to a gene; V was cut back by 7 bases and J by 2 bases. General study points: None of the CD4+ T cell repertoires in Susac syndrome showed clonal expansion.

This clonotype turned up a few times. What it recognizes is unknown. CD8+ and CD4+ T cells circulating in blood were sequenced for TCR beta. FACS was used to enrich TEMRA cells, whereas the CD8+ and CD4+ T cells were obtained by negative isolation. The V gene is TRBV29-1, the J gene TRBJ2-7; 11 nucleotides agree with TRBD1. Specimen: CD4+ T cells from PBMCs. The TCR was taken from a human donor with Susac syndrome. DNA of the CDR3: TGCAGCGCCCAGGGACAGGGGGCCTACGAGCAGTACTTC. Translated, it gives CSAQGQGAYEQYF.